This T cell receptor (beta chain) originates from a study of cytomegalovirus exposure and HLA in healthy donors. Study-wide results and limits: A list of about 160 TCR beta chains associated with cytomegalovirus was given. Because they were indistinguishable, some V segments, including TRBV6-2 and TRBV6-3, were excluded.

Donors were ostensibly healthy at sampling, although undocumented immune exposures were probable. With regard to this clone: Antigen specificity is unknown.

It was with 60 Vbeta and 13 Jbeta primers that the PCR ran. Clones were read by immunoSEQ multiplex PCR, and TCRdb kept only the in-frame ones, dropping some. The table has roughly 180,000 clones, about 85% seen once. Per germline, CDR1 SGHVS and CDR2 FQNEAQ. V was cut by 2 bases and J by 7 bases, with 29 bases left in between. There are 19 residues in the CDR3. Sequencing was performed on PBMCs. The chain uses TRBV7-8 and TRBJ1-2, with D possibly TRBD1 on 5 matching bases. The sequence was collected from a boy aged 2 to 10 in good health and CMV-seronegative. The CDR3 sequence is CASSLIGGRGVSFGSGYTF. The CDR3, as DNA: TGTGCCAGCAGCTTAATTGGAGGACGGGGGGTTTCCTTTGGATCTGGCTACACCTTC.